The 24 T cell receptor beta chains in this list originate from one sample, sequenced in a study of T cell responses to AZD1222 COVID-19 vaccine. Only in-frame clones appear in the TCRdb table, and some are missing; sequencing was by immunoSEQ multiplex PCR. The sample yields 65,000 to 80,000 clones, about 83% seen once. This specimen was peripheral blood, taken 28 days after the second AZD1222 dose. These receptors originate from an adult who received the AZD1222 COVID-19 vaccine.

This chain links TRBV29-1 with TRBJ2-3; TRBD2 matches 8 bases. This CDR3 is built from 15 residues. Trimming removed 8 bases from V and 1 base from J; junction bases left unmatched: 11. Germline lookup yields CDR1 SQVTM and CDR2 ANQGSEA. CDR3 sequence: CSLSRSGSGTDTQYF. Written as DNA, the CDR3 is TGCAGCCTCTCCCGGAGCGGGAGCGGCACAGATACGCAGTATTTT.

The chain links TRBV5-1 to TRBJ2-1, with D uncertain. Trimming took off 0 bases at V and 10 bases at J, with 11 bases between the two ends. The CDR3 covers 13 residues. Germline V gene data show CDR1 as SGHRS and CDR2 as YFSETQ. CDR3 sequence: CASSLGMRSEQFF. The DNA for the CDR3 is TGCGCCAGCAGCTTGGGAATGCGCAGCGAGCAGTTCTTC.

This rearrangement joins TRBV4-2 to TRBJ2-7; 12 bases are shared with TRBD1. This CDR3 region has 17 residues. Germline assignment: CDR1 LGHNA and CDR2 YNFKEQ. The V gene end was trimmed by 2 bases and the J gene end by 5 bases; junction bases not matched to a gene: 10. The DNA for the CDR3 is TGTGCCAGCAGCCAACGCCAACACGGGACAGGGGGCAACGAGCAGTACTTC. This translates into CASSQRQHGTGGNEQYF.

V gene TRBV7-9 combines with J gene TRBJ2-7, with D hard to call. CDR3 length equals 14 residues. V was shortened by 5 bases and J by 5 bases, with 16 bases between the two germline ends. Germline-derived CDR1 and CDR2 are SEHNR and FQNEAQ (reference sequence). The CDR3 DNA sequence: TGTGCCAGCAGCCCGATCCTTAACCCCCACGAGCAGTACTTC. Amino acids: CASSPILNPHEQYF.

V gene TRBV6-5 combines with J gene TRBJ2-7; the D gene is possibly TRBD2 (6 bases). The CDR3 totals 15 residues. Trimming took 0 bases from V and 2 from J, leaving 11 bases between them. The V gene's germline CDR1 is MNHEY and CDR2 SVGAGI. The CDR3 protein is CASSYSGGPTYEQYF. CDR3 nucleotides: TGTGCCAGCAGTTACTCGGGGGGTCCAACCTACGAGCAGTACTTC.

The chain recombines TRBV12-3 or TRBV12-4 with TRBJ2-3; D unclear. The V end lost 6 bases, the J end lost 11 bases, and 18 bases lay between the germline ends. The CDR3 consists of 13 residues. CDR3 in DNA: TGTGCCAGCAGCCAAAACTCCGGCCTCCTGCAGTATTTT. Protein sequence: CASSQNSGLLQYF.

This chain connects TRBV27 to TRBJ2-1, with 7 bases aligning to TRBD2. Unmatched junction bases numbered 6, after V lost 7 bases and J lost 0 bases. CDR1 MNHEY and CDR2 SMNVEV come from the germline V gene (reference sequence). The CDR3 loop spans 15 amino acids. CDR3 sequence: CASTRGGHSYNEQFF. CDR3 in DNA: TGTGCCAGCACCCGCGGGGGTCACTCCTACAATGAGCAGTTCTTC.

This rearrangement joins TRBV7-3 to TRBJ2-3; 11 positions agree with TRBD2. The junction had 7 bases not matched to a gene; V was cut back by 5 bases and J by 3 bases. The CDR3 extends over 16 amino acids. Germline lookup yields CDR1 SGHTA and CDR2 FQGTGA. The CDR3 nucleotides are TGTGCCAGCAGCATTAGCGGGAGGGCCGGTACAGATACGCAGTATTTT. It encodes CASSISGRAGTDTQYF. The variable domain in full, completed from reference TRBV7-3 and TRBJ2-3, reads GAGVSQTPSNKVTEKGKYVELRCDPISGHTALYWYRQSLGQGPEFLIYFQGTGAADDSGLPNDRFFAVRPEGSVSTLKIQRTERGDSAVYLCASSISGRAGTDTQYFGPGTRLTVL.

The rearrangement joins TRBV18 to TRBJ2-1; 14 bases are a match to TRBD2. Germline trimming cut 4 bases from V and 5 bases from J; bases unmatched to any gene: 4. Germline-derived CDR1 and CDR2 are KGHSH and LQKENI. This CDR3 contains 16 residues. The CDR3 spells CASSLGTSGSHNEQFF. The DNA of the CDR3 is TGTGCCAGCTCACTTGGGACTAGCGGGAGCCACAATGAGCAGTTCTTC.

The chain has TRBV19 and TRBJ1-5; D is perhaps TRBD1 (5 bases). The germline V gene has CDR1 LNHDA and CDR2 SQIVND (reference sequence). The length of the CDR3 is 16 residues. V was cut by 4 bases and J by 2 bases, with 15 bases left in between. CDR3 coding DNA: TGTGCCAGTAGTACAAAAGGGACGTCTGGCAATCAGCCCCAGCATTTT. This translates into CASSTKGTSGNQPQHF.

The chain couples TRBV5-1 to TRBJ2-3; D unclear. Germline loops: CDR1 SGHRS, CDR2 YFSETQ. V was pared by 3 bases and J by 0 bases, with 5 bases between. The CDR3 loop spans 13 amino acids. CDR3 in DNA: TGCGCCAGCAGCTCCGGAAGCACAGATACGCAGTATTTT. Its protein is CASSSGSTDTQYF.

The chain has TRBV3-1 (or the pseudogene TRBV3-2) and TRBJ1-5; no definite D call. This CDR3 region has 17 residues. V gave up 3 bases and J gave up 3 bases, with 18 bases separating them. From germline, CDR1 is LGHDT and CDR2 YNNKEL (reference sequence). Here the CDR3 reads CASSQAGTDKDNQPQHF. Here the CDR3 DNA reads TGTGCCAGCAGCCAGGCGGGAACAGATAAAGACAATCAGCCCCAGCATTTT.

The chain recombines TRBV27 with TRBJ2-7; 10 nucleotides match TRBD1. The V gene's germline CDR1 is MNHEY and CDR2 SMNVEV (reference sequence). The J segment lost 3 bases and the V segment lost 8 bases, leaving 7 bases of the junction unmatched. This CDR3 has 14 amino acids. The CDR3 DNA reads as TGTGCCAGCGGCCGGGACAGGGGTTTCTACGAGCAGTACTTC. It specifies CASGRDRGFYEQYF.

In nucleotides, the CDR3 is TGCGCCAGCAGCTTGGAGACAGGGGGCCAGCCCCAGCATTTT. Amino acids: CASSLETGGQPQHF. The V call is TRBV5-1, the J call TRBJ1-5; 10 positions agree with TRBD1. Germline V lookup: CDR1 SGHRS, CDR2 YFSETQ. CDR3 length equals 14 residues. V was clipped by 0 bases and J by 7 bases; unmatched bases: 1.

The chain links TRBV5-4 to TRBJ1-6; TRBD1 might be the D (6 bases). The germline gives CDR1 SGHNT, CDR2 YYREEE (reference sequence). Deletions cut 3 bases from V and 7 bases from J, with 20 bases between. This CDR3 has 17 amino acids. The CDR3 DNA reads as TGTGCCAGCAGCTCAGCTAAGACTACAGGGCCGAATTCACCCCTCCACTTT. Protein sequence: CASSSAKTTGPNSPLHF.

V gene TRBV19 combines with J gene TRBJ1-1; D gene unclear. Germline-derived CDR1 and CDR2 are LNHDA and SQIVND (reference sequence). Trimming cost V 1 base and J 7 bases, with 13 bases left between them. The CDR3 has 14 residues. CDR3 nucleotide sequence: TGTGCCAGTAGTATAGGGGCCTGGGGAGGTGAAGCTTTCTTT. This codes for CASSIGAWGGEAFF.

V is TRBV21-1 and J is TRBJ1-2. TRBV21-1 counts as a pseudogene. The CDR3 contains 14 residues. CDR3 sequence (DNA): TGTGCCAGCAGCAAAGGAGGACCCACCTATGGCTACACCTTC. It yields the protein CASSKGGPTYGYTF.

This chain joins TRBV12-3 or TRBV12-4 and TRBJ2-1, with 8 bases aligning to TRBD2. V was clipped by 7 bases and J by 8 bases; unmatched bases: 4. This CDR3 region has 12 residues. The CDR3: CASTREGDEQFF. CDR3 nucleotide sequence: TGTGCCAGCACCCGGGAGGGGGATGAGCAGTTCTTC.

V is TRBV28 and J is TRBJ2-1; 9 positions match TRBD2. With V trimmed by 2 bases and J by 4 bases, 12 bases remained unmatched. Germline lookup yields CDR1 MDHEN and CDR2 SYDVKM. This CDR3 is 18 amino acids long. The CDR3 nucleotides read TGTGCCAGCAGTTTAATCCCTAGCGGGATAAGAGGATACAATGAGCAGTTCTTC. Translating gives CASSLIPSGIRGYNEQFF.

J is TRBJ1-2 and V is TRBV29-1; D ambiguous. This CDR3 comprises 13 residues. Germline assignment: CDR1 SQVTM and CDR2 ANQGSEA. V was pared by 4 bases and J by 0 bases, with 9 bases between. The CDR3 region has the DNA TGCAGCGTTGCCGCCAGAGCTAACTATGGCTACACCTTC. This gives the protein CSVAARANYGYTF.

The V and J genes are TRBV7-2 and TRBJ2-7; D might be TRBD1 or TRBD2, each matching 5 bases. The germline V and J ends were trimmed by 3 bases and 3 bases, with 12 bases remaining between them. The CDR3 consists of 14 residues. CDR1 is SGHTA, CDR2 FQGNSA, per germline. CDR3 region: CASSFLGAGYEQYF. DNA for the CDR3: TGTGCCAGCAGCTTCCTAGGGGCGGGCTACGAGCAGTACTTC.

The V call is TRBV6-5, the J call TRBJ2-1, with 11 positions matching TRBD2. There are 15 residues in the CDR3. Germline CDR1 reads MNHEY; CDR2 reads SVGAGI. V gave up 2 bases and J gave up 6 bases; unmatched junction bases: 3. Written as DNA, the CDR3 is TGTGCCAGCAGTTACGGGACTAGCGGTTCCAATGAGCAGTTCTTC. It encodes CASSYGTSGSNEQFF.

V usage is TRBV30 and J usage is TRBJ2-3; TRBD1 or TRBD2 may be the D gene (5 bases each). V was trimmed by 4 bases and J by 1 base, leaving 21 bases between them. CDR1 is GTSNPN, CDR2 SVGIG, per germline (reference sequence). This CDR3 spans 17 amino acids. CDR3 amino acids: CAWIPARSGRGTDTQYF. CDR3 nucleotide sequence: TGTGCCTGGATTCCAGCAAGGAGCGGCAGGGGCACAGATACGCAGTATTTT.

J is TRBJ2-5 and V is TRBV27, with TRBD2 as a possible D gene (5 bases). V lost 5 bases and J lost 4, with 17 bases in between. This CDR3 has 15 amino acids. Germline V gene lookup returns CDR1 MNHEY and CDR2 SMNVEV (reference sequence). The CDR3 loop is CASSPRRTGRETQYF. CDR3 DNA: TGTGCCAGCAGTCCTCGTAGGACGGGGAGAGAGACCCAGTACTTC.